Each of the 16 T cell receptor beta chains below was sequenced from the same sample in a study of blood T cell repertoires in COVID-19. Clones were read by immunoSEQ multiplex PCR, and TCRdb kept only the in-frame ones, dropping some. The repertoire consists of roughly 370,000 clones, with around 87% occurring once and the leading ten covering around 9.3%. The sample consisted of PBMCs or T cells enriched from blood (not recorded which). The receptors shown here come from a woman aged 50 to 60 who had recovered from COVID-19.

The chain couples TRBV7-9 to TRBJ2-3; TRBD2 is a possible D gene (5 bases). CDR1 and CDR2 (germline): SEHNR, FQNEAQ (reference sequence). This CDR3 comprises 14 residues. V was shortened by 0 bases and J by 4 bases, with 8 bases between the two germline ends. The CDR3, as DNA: TGTGCCAGCAGCTTAGCCGGGATAGCAGATACGCAGTATTTT. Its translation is CASSLAGIADTQYF.

Here the CDR3 reads CASSTPRGGGFYEQYF. The CDR3, as DNA: TGTGCCAGCAGCACACCCCGTGGGGGGGGATTCTACGAGCAGTACTTC. The chain uses TRBV28 and TRBJ2-7; the match to TRBD2 covers 7 bases. V lost 6 bases, J lost 3 bases, and 14 bases stayed unmatched. The CDR3 runs to 16 residues. Germline V gene lookup returns CDR1 MDHEN and CDR2 SYDVKM.

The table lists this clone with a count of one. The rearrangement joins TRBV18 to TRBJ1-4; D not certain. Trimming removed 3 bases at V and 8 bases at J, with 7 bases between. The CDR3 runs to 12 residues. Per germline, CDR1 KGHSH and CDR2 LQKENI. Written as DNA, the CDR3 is TGTGCCAGCTCACCGGCGGGAGAAAAACTGTTTTTT. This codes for CASSPAGEKLFF.

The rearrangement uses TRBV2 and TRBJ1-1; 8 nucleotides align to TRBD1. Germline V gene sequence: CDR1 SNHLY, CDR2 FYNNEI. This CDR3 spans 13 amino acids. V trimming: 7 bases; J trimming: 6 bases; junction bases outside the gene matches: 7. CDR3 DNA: TGTGCCAGCACCGGACAGGGACGACCTGAAGCTTTCTTT. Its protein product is CASTGQGRPEAFF.

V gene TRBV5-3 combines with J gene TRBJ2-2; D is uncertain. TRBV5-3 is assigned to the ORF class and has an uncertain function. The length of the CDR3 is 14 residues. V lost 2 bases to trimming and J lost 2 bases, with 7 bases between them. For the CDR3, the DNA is TGTGCCAGAAGCTTTGCCCTAAACACCGGGGAGCTGTTTTTT. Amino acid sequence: CARSFALNTGELFF.

CDR3 nucleotide sequence: TGTGCCAGCAGTAAACTTAGCGGTGGGGGCTACACCTTC. Its protein product is CASSKLSGGGYTF. The chain combines TRBV12-3 or TRBV12-4 with TRBJ1-2; D is unclear. The CDR3 loop spans 13 amino acids. The V gene lost 5 bases and the J gene lost 8 bases, with 15 bases spanning the gap.

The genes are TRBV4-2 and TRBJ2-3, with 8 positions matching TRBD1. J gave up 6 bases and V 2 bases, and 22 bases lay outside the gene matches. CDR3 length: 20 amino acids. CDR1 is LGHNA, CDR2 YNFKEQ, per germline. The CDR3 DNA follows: TGTGCCAGCAGCCAACTAAGGGTTACAGGGGGTCGGCGCACAGGGGATACGCAGTATTTT. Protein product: CASSQLRVTGGRRTGDTQYF.

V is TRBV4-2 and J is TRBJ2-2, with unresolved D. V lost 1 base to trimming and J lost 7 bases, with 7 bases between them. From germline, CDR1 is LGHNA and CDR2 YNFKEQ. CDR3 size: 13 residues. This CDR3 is CASSQVEHGELFF. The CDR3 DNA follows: TGTGCCAGCAGCCAAGTTGAGCACGGGGAGCTGTTTTTT.

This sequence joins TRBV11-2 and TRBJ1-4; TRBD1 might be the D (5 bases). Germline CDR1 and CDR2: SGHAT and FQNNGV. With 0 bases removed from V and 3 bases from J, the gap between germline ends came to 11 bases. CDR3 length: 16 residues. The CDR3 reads CASSLDSGLANEKLFF. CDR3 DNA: TGTGCCAGCAGCTTAGATTCAGGGTTAGCTAATGAAAAACTGTTTTTT.

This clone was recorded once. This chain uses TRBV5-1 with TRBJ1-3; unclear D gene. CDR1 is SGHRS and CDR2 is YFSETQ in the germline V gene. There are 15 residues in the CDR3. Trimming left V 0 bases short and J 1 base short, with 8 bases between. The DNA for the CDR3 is TGCGCCAGCAGCTTGGCGGGGATATCTGGAAACACCATATATTTT. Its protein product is CASSLAGISGNTIYF. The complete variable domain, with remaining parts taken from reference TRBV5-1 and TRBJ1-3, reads KAGVTQTPRYLIKTRGQQVTLSCSPISGHRSVSWYQQTPGQGLQFLFEYFSETQRNKGNFPGRFSGRQFSNSRSEMNVSTLELGDSALYLCASSLAGISGNTIYFGEGSWLTVV.

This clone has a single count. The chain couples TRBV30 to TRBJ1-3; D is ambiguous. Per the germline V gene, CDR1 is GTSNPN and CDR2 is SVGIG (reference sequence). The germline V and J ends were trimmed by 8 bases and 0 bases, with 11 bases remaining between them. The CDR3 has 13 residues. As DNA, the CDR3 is TGTGCCGGCCGGGAGCGCTCTGGAAACACCATATATTTT. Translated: CAGRERSGNTIYF.

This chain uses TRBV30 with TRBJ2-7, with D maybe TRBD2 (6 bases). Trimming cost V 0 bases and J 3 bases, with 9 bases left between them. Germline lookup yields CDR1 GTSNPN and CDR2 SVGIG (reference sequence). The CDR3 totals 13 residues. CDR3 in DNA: TGTGCCTGGAGTGTCGCAGCGGGCTACGAGCAGTACTTC. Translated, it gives CAWSVAAGYEQYF. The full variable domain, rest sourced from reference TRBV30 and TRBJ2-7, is SQTIHQWPATLVQPVGSPLSLECTVEGTSNPNLYWYRQAAGRGLQLLFYSVGIGQISSEVPQNLSASRPQDRQFILSSKKLLLSDSGFYLCAWSVAAGYEQYFGPGTRLTVT.

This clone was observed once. This chain's CDR3 is CASSYSQISGANVLTF. In DNA, the CDR3 is TGTGCCAGCAGTTACTCCCAGATATCTGGGGCCAACGTCCTGACTTTC. V gene TRBV6-2 or TRBV6-3 combines with J gene TRBJ2-6, with D uncertain. V lost 0 bases to trimming and J lost 1 base, with 7 bases between them. Germline loops: CDR1 MNHEY, CDR2 SVGEGT. The CDR3 length is 16 residues.

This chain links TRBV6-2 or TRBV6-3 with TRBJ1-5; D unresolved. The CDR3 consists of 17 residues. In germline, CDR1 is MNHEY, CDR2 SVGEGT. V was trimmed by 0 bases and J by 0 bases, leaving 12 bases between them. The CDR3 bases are TGTGCCAGCAGTTACTCGGGAGCAGGTAATAGCAATCAGCCCCAGCATTTT. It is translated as CASSYSGAGNSNQPQHF.

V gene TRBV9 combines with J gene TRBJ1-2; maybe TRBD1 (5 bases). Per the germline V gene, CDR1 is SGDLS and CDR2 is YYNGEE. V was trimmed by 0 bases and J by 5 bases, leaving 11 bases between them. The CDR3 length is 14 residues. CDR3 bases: TGTGCCAGCAGCGTAGGAGGCAGGGAATATGGCTACACCTTC. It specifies CASSVGGREYGYTF.

CDR3 protein: CASSVWTGDIAETQYF. The CDR3 bases are TGTGCCAGCAGCGTCTGGACAGGGGATATTGCGGAGACCCAGTACTTC. The J gene is TRBJ2-5, the V gene TRBV11-2; 9 bases fit TRBD1. The germline gives CDR1 SGHAT, CDR2 FQNNGV. There are 16 residues in the CDR3. The V segment lost 5 bases and the J segment 5 bases; nucleotides outside the gene matches: 12.